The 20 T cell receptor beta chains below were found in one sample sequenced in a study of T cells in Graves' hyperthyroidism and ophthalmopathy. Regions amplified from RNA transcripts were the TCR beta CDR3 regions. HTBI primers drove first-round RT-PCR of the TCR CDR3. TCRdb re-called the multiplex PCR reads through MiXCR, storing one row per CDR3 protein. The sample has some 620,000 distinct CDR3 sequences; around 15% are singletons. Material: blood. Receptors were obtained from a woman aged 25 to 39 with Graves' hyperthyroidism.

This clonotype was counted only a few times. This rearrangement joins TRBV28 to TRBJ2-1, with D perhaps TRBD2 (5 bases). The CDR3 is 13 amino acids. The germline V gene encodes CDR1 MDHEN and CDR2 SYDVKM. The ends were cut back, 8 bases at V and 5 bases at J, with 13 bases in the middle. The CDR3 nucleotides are TGTGCCAGCTATGCTAGCTTCCACAATGAGCAGTTCTTC. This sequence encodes CASYASFHNEQFF.

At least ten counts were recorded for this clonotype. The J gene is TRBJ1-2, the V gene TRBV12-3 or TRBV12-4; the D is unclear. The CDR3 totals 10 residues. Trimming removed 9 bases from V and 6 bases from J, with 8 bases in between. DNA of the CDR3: TGTGCCAGTAAAGGTAATGGCTACACCTTC. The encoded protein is CASKGNGYTF.

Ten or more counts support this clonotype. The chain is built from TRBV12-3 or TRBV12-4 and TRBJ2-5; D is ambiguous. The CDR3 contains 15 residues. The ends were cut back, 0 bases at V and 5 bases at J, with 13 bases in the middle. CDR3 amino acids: CASSLALGVGETQYF. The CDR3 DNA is TGTGCCAGCAGTTTAGCGCTAGGCGTTGGTGAGACCCAGTACTTC.

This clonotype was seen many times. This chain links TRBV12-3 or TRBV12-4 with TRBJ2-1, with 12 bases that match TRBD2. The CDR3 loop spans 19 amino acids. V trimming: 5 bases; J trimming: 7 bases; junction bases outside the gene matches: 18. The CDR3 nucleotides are TGTGCCAGCAGTACGCGGACTAGCGGGATTTCTTTACACGGGAATGAGCAGTTCTTC. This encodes CASSTRTSGISLHGNEQFF.

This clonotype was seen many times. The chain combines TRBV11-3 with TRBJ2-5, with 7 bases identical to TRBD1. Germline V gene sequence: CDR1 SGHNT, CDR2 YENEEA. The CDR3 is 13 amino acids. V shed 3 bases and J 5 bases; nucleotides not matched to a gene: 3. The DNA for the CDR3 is TGTGCCAGCAGCTTCACAGGGGACGAGACCCAGTACTTC. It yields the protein CASSFTGDETQYF. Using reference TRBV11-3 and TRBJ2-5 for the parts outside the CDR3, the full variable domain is EAGVVQSPRYKIIEKKQPVAFWCNPISGHNTLYWYLQNLGQGPELLIRYENEEAVDDSQLPKDRFSAERLKGVDSTLKIQPAELGDSAVYLCASSFTGDETQYFGPGTRLLVL.

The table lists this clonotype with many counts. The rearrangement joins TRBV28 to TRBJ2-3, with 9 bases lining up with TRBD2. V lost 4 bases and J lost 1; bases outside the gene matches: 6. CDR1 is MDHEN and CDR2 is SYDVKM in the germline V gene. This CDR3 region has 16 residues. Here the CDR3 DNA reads TGTGCCAGCAGTTGGGACTGGACTAGCGGCACAGATACGCAGTATTTT. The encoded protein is CASSWDWTSGTDTQYF.

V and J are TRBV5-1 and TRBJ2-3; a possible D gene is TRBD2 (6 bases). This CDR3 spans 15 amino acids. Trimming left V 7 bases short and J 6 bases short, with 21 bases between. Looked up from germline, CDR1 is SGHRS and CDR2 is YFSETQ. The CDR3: CASGSSAAGRDTQYF. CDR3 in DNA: TGCGCCAGCGGCTCTAGCGCCGCCGGGCGGGATACGCAGTATTTT.

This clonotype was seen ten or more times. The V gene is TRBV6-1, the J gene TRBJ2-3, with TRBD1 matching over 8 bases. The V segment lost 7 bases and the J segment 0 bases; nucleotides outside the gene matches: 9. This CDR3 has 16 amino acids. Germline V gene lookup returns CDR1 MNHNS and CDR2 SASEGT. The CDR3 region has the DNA TGTGCCAGCATTAGCCACCGGGACAGGAGCACAGATACGCAGTATTTT. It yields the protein CASISHRDRSTDTQYF.

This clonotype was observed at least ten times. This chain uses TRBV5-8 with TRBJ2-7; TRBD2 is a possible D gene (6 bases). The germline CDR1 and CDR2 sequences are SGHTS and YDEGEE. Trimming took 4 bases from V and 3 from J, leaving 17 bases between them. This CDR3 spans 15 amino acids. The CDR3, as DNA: TGTGCCAGCAGCCGAAGGCCTAGCGCTTACTACGAGCAGTACTTC. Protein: CASSRRPSAYYEQYF.

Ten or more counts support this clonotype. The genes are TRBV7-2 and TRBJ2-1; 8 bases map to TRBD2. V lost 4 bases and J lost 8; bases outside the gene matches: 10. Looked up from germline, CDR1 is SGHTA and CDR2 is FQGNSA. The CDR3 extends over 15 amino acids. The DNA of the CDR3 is TGTGCCAGCAGCTACACGGGGGGGCCTGGAGATGAGCAGTTCTTC. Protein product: CASSYTGGPGDEQFF. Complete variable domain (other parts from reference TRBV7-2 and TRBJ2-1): GAGVSQSPSNKVTEKGKDVELRCDPISGHTALYWYRQSLGQGLEFLIYFQGNSAPDKSGLPSDRFSAERTGGSVSTLTIQRTQQEDSAVYLCASSYTGGPGDEQFFGPGTRLTVL.

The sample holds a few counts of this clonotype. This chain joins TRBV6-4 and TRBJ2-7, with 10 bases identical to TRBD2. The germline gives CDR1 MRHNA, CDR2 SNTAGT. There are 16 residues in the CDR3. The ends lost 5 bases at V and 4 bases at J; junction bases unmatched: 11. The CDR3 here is CASSLTSGTFQYEQYF. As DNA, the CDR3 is TGTGCCAGCAGTTTAACTAGCGGGACCTTCCAGTACGAGCAGTACTTC.

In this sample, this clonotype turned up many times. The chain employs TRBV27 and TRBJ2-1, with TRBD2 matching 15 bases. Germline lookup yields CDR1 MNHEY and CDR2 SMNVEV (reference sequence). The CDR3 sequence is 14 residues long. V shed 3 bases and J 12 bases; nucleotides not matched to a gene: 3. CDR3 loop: CASSFRGLAGGQFF. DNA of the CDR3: TGTGCCAGCAGTTTTCGGGGACTAGCGGGAGGGCAGTTCTTC.

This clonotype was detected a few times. The DNA of the CDR3 is TGCAGTGCTAGGACCGAAGAGACCCAGTACTTC. It yields the protein CSARTEETQYF. The V call is TRBV20-1, the J call TRBJ2-5; D unresolved. Germline loops: CDR1 DFQATT, CDR2 SNEGSKA (reference sequence). The CDR3 spans 11 residues. V was pared by 3 bases and J by 3 bases, with 5 bases between.

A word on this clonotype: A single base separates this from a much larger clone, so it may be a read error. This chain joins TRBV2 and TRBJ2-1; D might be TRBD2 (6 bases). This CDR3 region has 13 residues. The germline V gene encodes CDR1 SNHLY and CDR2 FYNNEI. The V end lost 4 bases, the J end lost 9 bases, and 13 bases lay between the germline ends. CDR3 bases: TGTGCCAGCAGTGCCACTAGCTGTGCTGAGCAGTTCTTC. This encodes CASSATSCAEQFF. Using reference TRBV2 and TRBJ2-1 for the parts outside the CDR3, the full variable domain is EPEVTQTPSHQVTQMGQEVILRCVPISNHLYFYWYRQILGQKVEFLVSFYNNEISEKSEIFDDQFSVERPDGSNFTLKIRSTKLEDSAMYFCASSATSCAEQFFGPGTRLTVL.

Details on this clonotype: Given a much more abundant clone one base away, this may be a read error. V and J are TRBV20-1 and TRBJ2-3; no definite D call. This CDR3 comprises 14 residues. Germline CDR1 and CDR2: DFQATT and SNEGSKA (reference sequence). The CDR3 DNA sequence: TGCAGTGCTAGCCGCGCACTTCTCACAGATACGCAGTGTTTT. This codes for CSASRALLTDTQCF.

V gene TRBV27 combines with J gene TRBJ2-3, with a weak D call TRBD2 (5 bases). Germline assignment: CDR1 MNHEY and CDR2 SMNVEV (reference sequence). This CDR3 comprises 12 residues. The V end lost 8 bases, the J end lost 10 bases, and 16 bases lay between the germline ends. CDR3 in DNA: TGTGCCAGCTCCTCGGACTTAATCGCGCAGTATTTT. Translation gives CASSSDLIAQYF.

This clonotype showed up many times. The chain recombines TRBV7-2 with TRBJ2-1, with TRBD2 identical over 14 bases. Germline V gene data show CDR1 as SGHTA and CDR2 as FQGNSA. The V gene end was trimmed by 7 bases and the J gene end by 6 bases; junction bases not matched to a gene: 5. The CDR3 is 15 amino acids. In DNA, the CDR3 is TGTGCCAGCACTACGGGACTAGCGGGAGTCAATGAGCAGTTCTTC. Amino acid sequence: CASTTGLAGVNEQFF.

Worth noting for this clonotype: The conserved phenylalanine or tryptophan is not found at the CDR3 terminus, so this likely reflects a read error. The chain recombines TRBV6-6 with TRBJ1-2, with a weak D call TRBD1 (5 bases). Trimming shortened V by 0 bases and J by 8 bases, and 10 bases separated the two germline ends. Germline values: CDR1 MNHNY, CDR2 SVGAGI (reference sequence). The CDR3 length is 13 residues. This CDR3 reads CASSYSGRDGYTL. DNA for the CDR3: TGTGCCAGCAGTTACTCTGGTAGGGACGGCTACACCCTC.

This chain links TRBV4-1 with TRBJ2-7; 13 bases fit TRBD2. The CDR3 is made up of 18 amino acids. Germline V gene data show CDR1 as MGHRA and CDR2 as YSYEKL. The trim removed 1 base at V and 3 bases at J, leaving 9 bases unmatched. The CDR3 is CASSQVTSGRRPFYEQYF. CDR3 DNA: TGCGCCAGCAGCCAAGTGACTAGCGGGAGGAGACCCTTCTACGAGCAGTACTTC.

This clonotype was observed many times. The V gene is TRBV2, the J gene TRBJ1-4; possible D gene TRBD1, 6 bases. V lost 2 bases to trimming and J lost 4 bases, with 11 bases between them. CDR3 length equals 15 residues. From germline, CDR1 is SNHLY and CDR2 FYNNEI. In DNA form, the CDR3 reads TGTGCCAGCAGTGAAAGGACAGCCCGTAATGAAAAACTGTTTTTT. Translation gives CASSERTARNEKLFF.